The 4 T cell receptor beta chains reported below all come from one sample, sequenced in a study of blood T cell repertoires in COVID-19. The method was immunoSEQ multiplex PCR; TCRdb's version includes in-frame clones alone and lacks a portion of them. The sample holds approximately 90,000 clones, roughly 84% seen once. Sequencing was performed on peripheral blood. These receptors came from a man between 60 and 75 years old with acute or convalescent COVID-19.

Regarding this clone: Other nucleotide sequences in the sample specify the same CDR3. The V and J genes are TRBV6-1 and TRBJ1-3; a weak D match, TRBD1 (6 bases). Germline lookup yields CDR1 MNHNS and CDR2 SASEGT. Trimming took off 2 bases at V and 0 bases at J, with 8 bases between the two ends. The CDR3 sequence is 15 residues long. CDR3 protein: CASSERGGSGNTIYF. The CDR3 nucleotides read TGTGCCAGCAGTGAAAGGGGGGGCTCTGGAAACACCATATATTTT.

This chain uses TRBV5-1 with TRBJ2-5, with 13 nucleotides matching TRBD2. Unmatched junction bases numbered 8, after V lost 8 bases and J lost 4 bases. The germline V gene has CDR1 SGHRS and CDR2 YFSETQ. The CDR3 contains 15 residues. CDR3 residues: CASAGTSGEGETQYF. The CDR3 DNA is TGCGCCAGTGCCGGGACTAGCGGGGAGGGAGAGACCCAGTACTTC.

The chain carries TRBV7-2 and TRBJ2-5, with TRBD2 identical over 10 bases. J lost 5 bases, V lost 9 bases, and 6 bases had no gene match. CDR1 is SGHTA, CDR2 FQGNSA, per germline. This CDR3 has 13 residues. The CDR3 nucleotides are TGTGCCAGTTCAGCGGGGGGGCAGGAGACCCAGTACTTC. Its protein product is CASSAGGQETQYF. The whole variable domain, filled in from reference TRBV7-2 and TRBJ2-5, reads GAGVSQSPSNKVTEKGKDVELRCDPISGHTALYWYRQSLGQGLEFLIYFQGNSAPDKSGLPSDRFSAERTGGSVSTLTIQRTQQEDSAVYLCASSAGGQETQYFGPGTRLLVL.

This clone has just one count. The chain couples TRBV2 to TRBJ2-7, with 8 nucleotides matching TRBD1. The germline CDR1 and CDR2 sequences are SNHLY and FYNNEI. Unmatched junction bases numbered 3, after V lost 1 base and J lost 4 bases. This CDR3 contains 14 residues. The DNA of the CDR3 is TGTGCCAGCAGTGAAGGGACAGGGTGGTACGAGCAGTACGTC. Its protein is CASSEGTGWYEQYV.